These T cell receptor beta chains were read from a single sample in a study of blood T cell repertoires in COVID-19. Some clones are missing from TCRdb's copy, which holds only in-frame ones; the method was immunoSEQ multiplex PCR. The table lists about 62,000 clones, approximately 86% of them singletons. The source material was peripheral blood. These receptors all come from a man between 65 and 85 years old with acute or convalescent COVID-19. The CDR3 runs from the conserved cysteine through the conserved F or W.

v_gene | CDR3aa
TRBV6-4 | CASSALGGTNSPLHF
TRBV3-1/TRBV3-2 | CASSQGVGGSYNSPLHF
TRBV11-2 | CASSLGTGGLETQYF
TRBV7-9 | CASSFSTGVNEKLFF
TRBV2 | CASKGAYEQYF
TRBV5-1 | CAGGGGGAGDTQYF
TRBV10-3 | CAISGWQGIYGYTF
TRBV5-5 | CASTLGPQGPTEAFF
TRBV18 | CASSPFYGTDTQYF
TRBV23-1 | CASTCGQSSYEQYF
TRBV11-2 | CASSLGGRGNYGYTF
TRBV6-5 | CASRKDTGGAEAFF
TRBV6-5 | CASVSSGNTIYF
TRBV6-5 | CASSYSRDLAGELFF
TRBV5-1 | CASSDLGGGVTDTQYF
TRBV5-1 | CASSPPTGNYGYTF
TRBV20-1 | CSASQPAGEKLFF
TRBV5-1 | CASSLASAYNEQFF
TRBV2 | CASSYTGSDQPQHF
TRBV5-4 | CASSKIEYNEQFF
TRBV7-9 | CASSLDRANEKLFF
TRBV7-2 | CASSLGADGYTF
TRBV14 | CASSPLPLQGLDTQYF
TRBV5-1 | CASSQGQAWDTQYF
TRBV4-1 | CASSPNRGWNTEAFF
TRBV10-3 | CAISSGKDTQYF